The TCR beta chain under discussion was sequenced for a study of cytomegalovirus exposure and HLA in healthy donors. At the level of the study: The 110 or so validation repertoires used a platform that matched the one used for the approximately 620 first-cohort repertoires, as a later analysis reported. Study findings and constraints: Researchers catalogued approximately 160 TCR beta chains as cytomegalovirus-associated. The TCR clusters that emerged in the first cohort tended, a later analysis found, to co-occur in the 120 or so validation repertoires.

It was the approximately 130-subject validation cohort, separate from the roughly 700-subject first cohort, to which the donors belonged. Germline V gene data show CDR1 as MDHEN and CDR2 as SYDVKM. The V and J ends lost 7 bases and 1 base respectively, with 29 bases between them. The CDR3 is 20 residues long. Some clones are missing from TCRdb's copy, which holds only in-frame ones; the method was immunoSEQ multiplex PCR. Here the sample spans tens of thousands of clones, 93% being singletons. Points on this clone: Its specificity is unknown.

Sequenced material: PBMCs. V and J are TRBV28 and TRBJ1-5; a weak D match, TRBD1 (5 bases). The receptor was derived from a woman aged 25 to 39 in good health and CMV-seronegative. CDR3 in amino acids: CASTRTHGSGQYGSNQPQHF. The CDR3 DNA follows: TGTGCCAGCACCCGGACCCACGGGTCAGGGCAATATGGGAGCAATCAGCCCCAGCATTTT.